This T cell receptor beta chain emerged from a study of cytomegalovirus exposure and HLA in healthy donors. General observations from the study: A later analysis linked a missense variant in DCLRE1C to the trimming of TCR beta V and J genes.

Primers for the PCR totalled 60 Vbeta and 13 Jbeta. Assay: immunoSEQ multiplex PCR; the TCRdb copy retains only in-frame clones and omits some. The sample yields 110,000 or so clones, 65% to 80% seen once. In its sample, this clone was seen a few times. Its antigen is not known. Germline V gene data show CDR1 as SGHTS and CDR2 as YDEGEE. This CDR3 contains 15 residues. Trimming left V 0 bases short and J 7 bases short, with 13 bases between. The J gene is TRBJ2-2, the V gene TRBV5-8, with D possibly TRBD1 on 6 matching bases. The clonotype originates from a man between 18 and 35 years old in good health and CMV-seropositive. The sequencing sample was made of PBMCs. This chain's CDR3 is CASSLGQAFFGELFF. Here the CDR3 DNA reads TGTGCCAGCAGCTTGGGACAGGCCTTCTTCGGGGAGCTGTTTTTT.